The 11 T cell receptor beta chains below come from one sample, sequenced in a study of naive and memory T cell subsets. Study-wide results and caveats: Especially in CD8 cells, naive repertoires contained a few larger clonotypes, possibly CD45RA-re-expressing memory cells.

These TCRs are of unknown antigen specificity. The beta constant-region primer was an equimolar mix of two oligonucleotides covering TRBC1 and TRBC2. Nested alpha and beta constant-region primers with the SP2 primer drove four PCR rounds on ligated cDNA. TCRdb independently ran MiXCR on the UMI-ligation and nested PCR reads; one entry per CDR3 protein. The table shows over 110,000 distinct CDR3 sequences, with approximately 20% occurring only once. Material for sequencing was naive CD8+ T cells from blood. These receptors all come from a human donor in good health.

V is TRBV6-5 and J is TRBJ2-1, with no clear D. Trimming left V 5 bases short and J 10 bases short, with 21 bases between. The V gene's germline CDR1 is MNHEY and CDR2 SVGAGI. The length of the CDR3 is 15 residues. The CDR3 DNA reads as TGTGCCAGCAGTCCTCCGAAGACCCAACAATGGGAGCAGTTCTTC. Its protein is CASSPPKTQQWEQFF.

The chain uses TRBV13 and TRBJ1-1; D perhaps matches TRBD1 (6 bases). Germline V gives CDR1 PRHDT, CDR2 FYEKMQ (reference sequence). The V end was cut by 0 bases, the J end by 7 bases, with 12 bases between. CDR3 length equals 14 residues. This CDR3 is CASSLGRGGVEAFF. CDR3 in DNA: TGTGCCAGCAGCTTAGGCCGGGGGGGCGTTGAAGCTTTCTTT.

This clonotype was counted a single time. The chain employs TRBV7-8 and TRBJ2-3, with a possible D match to TRBD1 (5 bases). The germline V gene encodes CDR1 SGHVS and CDR2 FQNEAQ. The CDR3 covers 13 residues. Trimming shortened V by 1 base and J by 6 bases, and 8 bases separated the two germline ends. The CDR3 DNA is TGTGCCAGCAGCTTAGACTGGGGCGATACGCAGTATTTT. It yields the protein CASSLDWGDTQYF.

The chain carries TRBV11-2 and TRBJ1-1, with D uncertain. Trimming shortened V by 0 bases and J by 6 bases, and 8 bases separated the two germline ends. CDR3 length: 13 amino acids. Germline CDR1 SGHAT, CDR2 FQNNGV. Here the CDR3 DNA reads TGTGCCAGCAGCTTAGACATTGGCCCTGAAGCTTTCTTT. This translates into CASSLDIGPEAFF.

The rearrangement links TRBV7-9 to TRBJ2-1, with 10 bases lining up with TRBD2. The CDR3 has 15 residues. V shed 5 bases and J 9 bases; nucleotides not matched to a gene: 10. Germline V gives CDR1 SEHNR, CDR2 FQNEAQ (reference sequence). CDR3 in DNA: TGTGCCAGCAGCCTAACTAGCGGGATTGGTAGTGAGCAGTTCTTC. It yields the protein CASSLTSGIGSEQFF.

The table lists this clonotype with a few counts. V and J are TRBV7-2 and TRBJ1-1; D gene uncertain. Germline-derived CDR1 and CDR2 are SGHTA and FQGNSA. The CDR3 has 15 residues. V shed 8 bases and J shed 0 bases, with 16 bases lying between them. The DNA for the CDR3 is TGTGCCAGCCGACCACCCCGGGTATTGAACACTGAAGCTTTCTTT. Translated: CASRPPRVLNTEAFF.

This clonotype occurred a few times. The rearrangement uses TRBV13 and TRBJ1-6, with D hard to call. The CDR3 length is 12 residues. Trimming took off 1 base at V and 14 bases at J, with 9 bases between the two ends. CDR1 is PRHDT, CDR2 FYEKMQ, per germline (reference sequence). Here the CDR3 reads CASSLEDEALHF. CDR3 nucleotides: TGTGCCAGCAGCTTAGAAGACGAGGCCCTCCACTTT.

The chain combines TRBV10-3 with TRBJ2-1; D is unresolved. CDR1 is ENHRY, CDR2 SYGVKD, per germline. The ends were cut back, 2 bases at V and 10 bases at J, with 6 bases in the middle. The CDR3 length is 11 residues. Written as DNA, the CDR3 is TGTGCCATCAGTGAGCAGTGGGAGCAGTTCTTC. Translation: CAISEQWEQFF.

This chain uses TRBV13 with TRBJ2-7, with 9 bases fitting TRBD1. Germline CDR1 reads PRHDT; CDR2 reads FYEKMQ (reference sequence). The CDR3 extends over 15 amino acids. V shed 5 bases, J shed 3 bases, and the junction held 8 bases outside the gene matches. CDR3 nucleotides: TGTGCCAGCAGCACCGGACAGGGGACAGTCTACGAGCAGTACTTC. Protein product: CASSTGQGTVYEQYF.

The chain joins TRBV27 to TRBJ2-7; TRBD2 matches at 7 bases. The CDR3 extends over 14 amino acids. The V and J ends lost 8 bases and 4 bases, in that order; junction bases with no gene match: 11. Germline lookup yields CDR1 MNHEY and CDR2 SMNVEV (reference sequence). As DNA, the CDR3 is TGTGCCAGCCGACCGGGGCTAGCGGCTTACGAGCAGTACTTC. Translating gives CASRPGLAAYEQYF.

The rearrangement links TRBV28 to TRBJ2-1; tentatively, D is TRBD1 or TRBD2 (6 bases each). V was cut by 5 bases and J by 4 bases, with 15 bases left in between. Germline values: CDR1 MDHEN, CDR2 SYDVKM. This CDR3 has 15 residues. CDR3 sequence (DNA): TGTGCCAGCAGTGTGGAGGGGGGCCTTTACAATGAGCAGTTCTTC. It is translated as CASSVEGGLYNEQFF.